The rows below give T cell receptor beta chains drawn from one sample of a study of long-term antiretroviral therapy in people with HIV. This table comes from immunoSEQ multiplex PCR, and its TCRdb copy is limited to in-frame clones, with some not included. The profile covers about 16,000 clones, with roughly 88% appearing a single time and 14% to 15% taken by the ten largest. The material was unsorted PBMCs, obtained around 2.3 years before starting antiretroviral therapy. These receptors were collected from a woman aged 25 to 45 with HIV. Each CDR3 is given with its conserved first and last residue. Fields, in order: D gene, J gene, clone size, V gene, CDR3 protein, CDR3 DNA. A D gene is named only where the DNA matches it firmly. Part of the rows lack a size; the others show once, few, many or a class for expanded clones.

D gene: .; J gene: TRBJ2-4; clone size: .; V gene: TRBV4-2; CDR3 protein: CASSQDVTFLAKNIQYF; CDR3 DNA: TGTGCCAGCAGCCAAGATGTGACATTCCTAGCCAAAAACATTCAGTACTTC
D gene: TRBD2; J gene: TRBJ2-1; clone size: .; V gene: TRBV5-5; CDR3 protein: CASSLYLAGIEQFF; CDR3 DNA: TGTGCCAGCAGCTTGTATCTAGCGGGGATTGAGCAGTTCTTC
D gene: TRBD1; J gene: TRBJ2-7; clone size: .; V gene: TRBV6-9; CDR3 protein: CASSWGTGGYEQYF; CDR3 DNA: TGTGCCAGCAGTTGGGGGACAGGGGGCTACGAGCAGTACTTC
D gene: TRBD2; J gene: TRBJ2-5; clone size: .; V gene: TRBV9; CDR3 protein: CASSVDRGAGGETQYF; CDR3 DNA: TGTGCCAGCAGCGTAGACCGGGGAGCGGGGGGGGAGACCCAGTACTTC
D gene: .; J gene: TRBJ1-1; clone size: .; V gene: TRBV29-1; CDR3 protein: CSADTEAFF; CDR3 DNA: TGCAGCGCGGACACTGAAGCTTTCTTT
D gene: TRBD2; J gene: TRBJ2-5; clone size: .; V gene: TRBV9; CDR3 protein: CASSPRGGGAEETQYF; CDR3 DNA: TGTGCCAGCAGCCCAAGGGGCGGGGGGGCTGAGGAGACCCAGTACTTC
D gene: TRBD1; J gene: TRBJ2-3; clone size: .; V gene: TRBV7-9; CDR3 protein: CATRRRGLERTDTQYF; CDR3 DNA: TGTGCCACTCGGCGTAGGGGGCTAGAGAGAACAGATACGCAGTATTTT
D gene: TRBD2; J gene: TRBJ2-3; clone size: .; V gene: TRBV18; CDR3 protein: CASSPNPLAGSTSLNEQYF; CDR3 DNA: TGTGCCAGCTCACCAAACCCGCTAGCGGGATCGACCTCACTAAACGAGCAGTATTTT
D gene: .; J gene: TRBJ1-5; clone size: .; V gene: TRBV6-4; CDR3 protein: CASQGSVGGGNQPQHF; CDR3 DNA: TGTGCCAGCCAAGGAAGTGTAGGTGGGGGAAATCAGCCCCAGCATTTT
D gene: TRBD1; J gene: TRBJ1-5; clone size: few; V gene: TRBV19; CDR3 protein: CASSIRRGQQPQHF; CDR3 DNA: TGTGCCAGTAGTATACGCAGGGGGCAACAGCCCCAGCATTTT
D gene: .; J gene: TRBJ1-4; clone size: .; V gene: TRBV7-9; CDR3 protein: CASSGVGGPNEKLFF; CDR3 DNA: TGTGCCAGCAGCGGCGTTGGGGGGCCCAATGAAAAACTGTTTTTT
D gene: .; J gene: TRBJ2-7; clone size: .; V gene: TRBV5-1; CDR3 protein: CASSRGQISYEQYF; CDR3 DNA: TGCGCCAGCAGCCGGGGACAAATCTCCTACGAGCAGTACTTC
D gene: .; J gene: TRBJ1-1; clone size: .; V gene: TRBV6-5; CDR3 protein: CASRPQLRGSAEAFF; CDR3 DNA: TGTGCCAGCAGACCCCAGCTTCGGGGGAGCGCTGAAGCTTTCTTT
D gene: .; J gene: TRBJ2-3; clone size: .; V gene: TRBV5-1; CDR3 protein: CASSGGWGSSTDTQYF; CDR3 DNA: TGCGCCAGCAGCGGAGGTTGGGGATCTAGCACAGATACGCAGTATTTT
D gene: TRBD1; J gene: TRBJ1-4; clone size: .; V gene: TRBV7-9; CDR3 protein: CASSFYGQATNEKLFF; CDR3 DNA: TGTGCCAGCAGCTTCTATGGACAGGCAACTAATGAAAAACTGTTTTTT
D gene: .; J gene: TRBJ2-6; clone size: .; V gene: TRBV7-8; CDR3 protein: CASSLALTEVDVLTF; CDR3 DNA: TGTGCCAGCAGCTTAGCTTTAACGGAGGTCGACGTCCTGACTTTC
D gene: .; J gene: TRBJ1-2; clone size: .; V gene: TRBV7-9; CDR3 protein: CASSPKVGGYTF; CDR3 DNA: TGTGCCAGCAGCCCCAAGGTGGGCGGCTACACCTTC
D gene: .; J gene: TRBJ2-2; clone size: .; V gene: TRBV5-6; CDR3 protein: CASSWAGVYTGELFF; CDR3 DNA: TGTGCCAGCAGCTGGGCAGGGGTATACACCGGGGAGCTGTTTTTT
D gene: .; J gene: TRBJ2-2; clone size: .; V gene: TRBV19; CDR3 protein: CASIGGNANTGELFF; CDR3 DNA: TGTGCCAGCATCGGGGGCAACGCGAACACCGGGGAGCTGTTTTTT
D gene: TRBD2; J gene: TRBJ2-3; clone size: .; V gene: TRBV7-2; CDR3 protein: CASSSLAGGPRDTQYF; CDR3 DNA: TGTGCCAGCAGCTCGCTAGCGGGGGGGCCGCGGGATACGCAGTATTTT
D gene: .; J gene: TRBJ1-2; clone size: .; V gene: TRBV23-1; CDR3 protein: CASYGEGFNGYTF; CDR3 DNA: TGCGCCAGCTATGGTGAGGGATTTAATGGCTACACCTTC
D gene: .; J gene: TRBJ2-7; clone size: .; V gene: TRBV13; CDR3 protein: CASSLADSSYEQYF; CDR3 DNA: TGTGCCAGCAGCTTAGCTGATAGCTCCTACGAGCAGTACTTC
D gene: .; J gene: TRBJ1-3; clone size: .; V gene: TRBV5-1; CDR3 protein: CASSRDLTSWGNTIYF; CDR3 DNA: TGCGCCAGCAGCAGGGACCTGACAAGCTGGGGAAACACCATATATTTT
D gene: .; J gene: TRBJ1-3; clone size: .; V gene: TRBV4-1; CDR3 protein: CASSQEGSFGGNTIYF; CDR3 DNA: TGCGCCAGCAGCCAAGAAGGGTCGTTTGGGGGAAACACCATATATTTT
D gene: TRBD2; J gene: TRBJ2-1; clone size: .; V gene: TRBV7-3; CDR3 protein: CASRASGGEAEQFF; CDR3 DNA: TGTGCCAGCAGGGCTAGCGGGGGGGAAGCTGAGCAGTTCTTC
D gene: TRBD1; J gene: TRBJ2-7; clone size: .; V gene: TRBV18; CDR3 protein: CASSPTRDSRYEQYF; CDR3 DNA: TGTGCCAGCTCACCCACAAGGGACAGTAGATACGAGCAGTACTTC
D gene: TRBD1; J gene: TRBJ1-6; clone size: .; V gene: TRBV9; CDR3 protein: CASSVTGGENSPLHF; CDR3 DNA: TGTGCCAGCAGCGTTACAGGGGGTGAAAATTCACCCCTCCACTTT
D gene: TRBD1; J gene: TRBJ2-7; clone size: .; V gene: TRBV7-3; CDR3 protein: CASSFDRGPYEQYF; CDR3 DNA: TGTGCCAGCAGCTTCGACAGGGGACCCTACGAGCAGTACTTC
D gene: TRBD1; J gene: TRBJ2-7; clone size: .; V gene: TRBV5-1; CDR3 protein: CASSLGGTGVNEQYF; CDR3 DNA: TGCGCCAGCAGCTTGGGCGGGACAGGGGTAAACGAGCAGTACTTC
D gene: .; J gene: TRBJ2-5; clone size: .; V gene: TRBV7-8; CDR3 protein: CASSLGGLEETQYF; CDR3 DNA: TGTGCCAGCAGCTTAGGGGGGTTAGAGGAGACCCAGTACTTC
D gene: .; J gene: TRBJ1-5; clone size: .; V gene: TRBV9; CDR3 protein: CASSSWGSNQPQHF; CDR3 DNA: TGTGCCAGCAGCTCCTGGGGGAGCAATCAGCCCCAGCATTTT
D gene: .; J gene: TRBJ2-7; clone size: .; V gene: TRBV11-2; CDR3 protein: CASSSQGRGSSYEQYF; CDR3 DNA: TGTGCCAGCAGCTCCCAGGGGAGGGGGAGCTCCTACGAGCAGTACTTC
D gene: .; J gene: TRBJ1-6; clone size: .; V gene: TRBV5-1; CDR3 protein: CASSPGGLNSPLHF; CDR3 DNA: TGCGCCAGCAGCCCCGGGGGTTTGAATTCACCCCTCCACTTT
D gene: .; J gene: TRBJ1-2; clone size: few; V gene: TRBV1; CDR3 protein: CTSSQDRALTKLTPLGGYTF; CDR3 DNA: TGCACCAGCAGCCAAGATAGAGCGCTAACAAAACTAACCCCCTTGGGAGGCTACACCTTC
D gene: .; J gene: TRBJ1-2; clone size: .; V gene: TRBV19; CDR3 protein: CASSPNPGPGYGYTF; CDR3 DNA: TGTGCCAGTAGTCCGAACCCGGGGCCTGGCTATGGCTACACCTTC
D gene: TRBD1; J gene: TRBJ1-5; clone size: .; V gene: TRBV18; CDR3 protein: CASSPNDRVTQPQHF; CDR3 DNA: TGTGCCAGCTCACCAAACGACAGGGTCACTCAGCCCCAGCATTTT
D gene: TRBD1; J gene: TRBJ2-5; clone size: .; V gene: TRBV4-1; CDR3 protein: CASSQGIGQGQETQYF; CDR3 DNA: TGCGCCAGCAGCCAGGGAATAGGACAGGGGCAAGAGACCCAGTACTTC
D gene: .; J gene: TRBJ1-2; clone size: few; V gene: TRBV19; CDR3 protein: CASTTRGNYGYTF; CDR3 DNA: TGTGCCAGTACGACCCGAGGAAACTATGGCTACACCTTC
D gene: TRBD1; J gene: TRBJ1-5; clone size: .; V gene: TRBV15; CDR3 protein: CATSRALDRAEQPQHF; CDR3 DNA: TGTGCCACCAGCAGAGCCCTGGACAGGGCGGAGCAGCCCCAGCATTTT
D gene: .; J gene: TRBJ1-4; clone size: .; V gene: TRBV4-2; CDR3 protein: CASSPGGRTATNEKLFF; CDR3 DNA: TGTGCCAGCAGCCCAGGCGGCAGGACTGCAACTAATGAAAAACTGTTTTTT
D gene: .; J gene: TRBJ2-5; clone size: .; V gene: TRBV7-9; CDR3 protein: CASSFGFGGGLQETQYF; CDR3 DNA: TGTGCCAGCAGCTTTGGGTTTGGGGGGGGCCTCCAAGAGACCCAGTACTTC
D gene: .; J gene: TRBJ2-5; clone size: .; V gene: TRBV5-4; CDR3 protein: CASSDPSGGETQYF; CDR3 DNA: TGTGCCAGCAGCGATCCTTCAGGGGGGGAGACCCAGTACTTC
D gene: .; J gene: TRBJ1-3; clone size: once; V gene: TRBV11-2; CDR3 protein: CASSPVGPSGNTIYF; CDR3 DNA: TGTGCCAGCAGCCCAGTTGGTCCCTCTGGAAACACCATATATTTT
D gene: .; J gene: TRBJ2-3; clone size: .; V gene: TRBV5-1; CDR3 protein: CASSLGPGTDTQYF; CDR3 DNA: TGCGCCAGCAGCTTGGGACCGGGCACAGATACGCAGTATTTT
D gene: TRBD1; J gene: TRBJ1-4; clone size: .; V gene: TRBV11-2; CDR3 protein: CASSLGQGQGEKLFF; CDR3 DNA: TGTGCCAGCAGCTTGGGACAGGGCCAGGGTGAAAAACTGTTTTTT
D gene: TRBD1; J gene: TRBJ2-7; clone size: .; V gene: TRBV5-1; CDR3 protein: CASSLSIGGASEQYF; CDR3 DNA: TGCGCCAGCAGCTTGTCGATAGGGGGCGCATCCGAGCAGTACTTC
D gene: TRBD1; J gene: TRBJ1-6; clone size: few; V gene: TRBV11-2; CDR3 protein: CASRTGGSYNSPLHF; CDR3 DNA: TGTGCCAGTCGTACAGGGGGGTCCTATAATTCACCCCTCCACTTT
D gene: .; J gene: TRBJ1-2; clone size: .; V gene: TRBV14; CDR3 protein: CASSPAGNYGYTF; CDR3 DNA: TGTGCCAGCAGCCCAGCGGGTAACTATGGCTACACCTTC
D gene: TRBD2; J gene: TRBJ2-5; clone size: .; V gene: TRBV9; CDR3 protein: CASAWTSGGAGETQYF; CDR3 DNA: TGTGCCAGCGCGTGGACTAGCGGGGGGGCCGGGGAGACCCAGTACTTC
D gene: .; J gene: TRBJ1-6; clone size: .; V gene: TRBV5-5; CDR3 protein: CASSLTGNSPLHF; CDR3 DNA: TGTGCCAGCAGCTTGACGGGCAATTCACCCCTCCACTTT
D gene: .; J gene: TRBJ2-7; clone size: once; V gene: TRBV5-6; CDR3 protein: CASGYWGRASYEQYF; CDR3 DNA: TGTGCCAGCGGCTATTGGGGCAGGGCTTCCTACGAGCAGTACTTC
D gene: TRBD2; J gene: TRBJ2-5; clone size: once; V gene: TRBV30; CDR3 protein: CAWSVGGGGQETQYF; CDR3 DNA: TGTGCCTGGAGTGTAGGCGGGGGGGGACAAGAGACCCAGTACTTC
D gene: .; J gene: TRBJ1-1; clone size: .; V gene: TRBV6-1; CDR3 protein: CASWFRGANEAFF; CDR3 DNA: TGTGCCTCCTGGTTTCGGGGGGCTAATGAAGCTTTCTTT
D gene: .; J gene: TRBJ2-1; clone size: .; V gene: TRBV6-1; CDR3 protein: CASSESPGLPYNEQFF; CDR3 DNA: TGTGCCAGCAGTGAATCCCCCGGCTTGCCCTACAATGAGCAGTTCTTC
D gene: TRBD1; J gene: TRBJ2-1; clone size: .; V gene: TRBV2; CDR3 protein: CAIQGGRNEQFF; CDR3 DNA: TGTGCCATCCAAGGGGGCCGAAATGAGCAGTTCTTC
D gene: .; J gene: TRBJ1-5; clone size: .; V gene: TRBV19; CDR3 protein: CASSKVGGNQPQHF; CDR3 DNA: TGTGCCAGTAGTAAGGTGGGGGGTAATCAGCCCCAGCATTTT